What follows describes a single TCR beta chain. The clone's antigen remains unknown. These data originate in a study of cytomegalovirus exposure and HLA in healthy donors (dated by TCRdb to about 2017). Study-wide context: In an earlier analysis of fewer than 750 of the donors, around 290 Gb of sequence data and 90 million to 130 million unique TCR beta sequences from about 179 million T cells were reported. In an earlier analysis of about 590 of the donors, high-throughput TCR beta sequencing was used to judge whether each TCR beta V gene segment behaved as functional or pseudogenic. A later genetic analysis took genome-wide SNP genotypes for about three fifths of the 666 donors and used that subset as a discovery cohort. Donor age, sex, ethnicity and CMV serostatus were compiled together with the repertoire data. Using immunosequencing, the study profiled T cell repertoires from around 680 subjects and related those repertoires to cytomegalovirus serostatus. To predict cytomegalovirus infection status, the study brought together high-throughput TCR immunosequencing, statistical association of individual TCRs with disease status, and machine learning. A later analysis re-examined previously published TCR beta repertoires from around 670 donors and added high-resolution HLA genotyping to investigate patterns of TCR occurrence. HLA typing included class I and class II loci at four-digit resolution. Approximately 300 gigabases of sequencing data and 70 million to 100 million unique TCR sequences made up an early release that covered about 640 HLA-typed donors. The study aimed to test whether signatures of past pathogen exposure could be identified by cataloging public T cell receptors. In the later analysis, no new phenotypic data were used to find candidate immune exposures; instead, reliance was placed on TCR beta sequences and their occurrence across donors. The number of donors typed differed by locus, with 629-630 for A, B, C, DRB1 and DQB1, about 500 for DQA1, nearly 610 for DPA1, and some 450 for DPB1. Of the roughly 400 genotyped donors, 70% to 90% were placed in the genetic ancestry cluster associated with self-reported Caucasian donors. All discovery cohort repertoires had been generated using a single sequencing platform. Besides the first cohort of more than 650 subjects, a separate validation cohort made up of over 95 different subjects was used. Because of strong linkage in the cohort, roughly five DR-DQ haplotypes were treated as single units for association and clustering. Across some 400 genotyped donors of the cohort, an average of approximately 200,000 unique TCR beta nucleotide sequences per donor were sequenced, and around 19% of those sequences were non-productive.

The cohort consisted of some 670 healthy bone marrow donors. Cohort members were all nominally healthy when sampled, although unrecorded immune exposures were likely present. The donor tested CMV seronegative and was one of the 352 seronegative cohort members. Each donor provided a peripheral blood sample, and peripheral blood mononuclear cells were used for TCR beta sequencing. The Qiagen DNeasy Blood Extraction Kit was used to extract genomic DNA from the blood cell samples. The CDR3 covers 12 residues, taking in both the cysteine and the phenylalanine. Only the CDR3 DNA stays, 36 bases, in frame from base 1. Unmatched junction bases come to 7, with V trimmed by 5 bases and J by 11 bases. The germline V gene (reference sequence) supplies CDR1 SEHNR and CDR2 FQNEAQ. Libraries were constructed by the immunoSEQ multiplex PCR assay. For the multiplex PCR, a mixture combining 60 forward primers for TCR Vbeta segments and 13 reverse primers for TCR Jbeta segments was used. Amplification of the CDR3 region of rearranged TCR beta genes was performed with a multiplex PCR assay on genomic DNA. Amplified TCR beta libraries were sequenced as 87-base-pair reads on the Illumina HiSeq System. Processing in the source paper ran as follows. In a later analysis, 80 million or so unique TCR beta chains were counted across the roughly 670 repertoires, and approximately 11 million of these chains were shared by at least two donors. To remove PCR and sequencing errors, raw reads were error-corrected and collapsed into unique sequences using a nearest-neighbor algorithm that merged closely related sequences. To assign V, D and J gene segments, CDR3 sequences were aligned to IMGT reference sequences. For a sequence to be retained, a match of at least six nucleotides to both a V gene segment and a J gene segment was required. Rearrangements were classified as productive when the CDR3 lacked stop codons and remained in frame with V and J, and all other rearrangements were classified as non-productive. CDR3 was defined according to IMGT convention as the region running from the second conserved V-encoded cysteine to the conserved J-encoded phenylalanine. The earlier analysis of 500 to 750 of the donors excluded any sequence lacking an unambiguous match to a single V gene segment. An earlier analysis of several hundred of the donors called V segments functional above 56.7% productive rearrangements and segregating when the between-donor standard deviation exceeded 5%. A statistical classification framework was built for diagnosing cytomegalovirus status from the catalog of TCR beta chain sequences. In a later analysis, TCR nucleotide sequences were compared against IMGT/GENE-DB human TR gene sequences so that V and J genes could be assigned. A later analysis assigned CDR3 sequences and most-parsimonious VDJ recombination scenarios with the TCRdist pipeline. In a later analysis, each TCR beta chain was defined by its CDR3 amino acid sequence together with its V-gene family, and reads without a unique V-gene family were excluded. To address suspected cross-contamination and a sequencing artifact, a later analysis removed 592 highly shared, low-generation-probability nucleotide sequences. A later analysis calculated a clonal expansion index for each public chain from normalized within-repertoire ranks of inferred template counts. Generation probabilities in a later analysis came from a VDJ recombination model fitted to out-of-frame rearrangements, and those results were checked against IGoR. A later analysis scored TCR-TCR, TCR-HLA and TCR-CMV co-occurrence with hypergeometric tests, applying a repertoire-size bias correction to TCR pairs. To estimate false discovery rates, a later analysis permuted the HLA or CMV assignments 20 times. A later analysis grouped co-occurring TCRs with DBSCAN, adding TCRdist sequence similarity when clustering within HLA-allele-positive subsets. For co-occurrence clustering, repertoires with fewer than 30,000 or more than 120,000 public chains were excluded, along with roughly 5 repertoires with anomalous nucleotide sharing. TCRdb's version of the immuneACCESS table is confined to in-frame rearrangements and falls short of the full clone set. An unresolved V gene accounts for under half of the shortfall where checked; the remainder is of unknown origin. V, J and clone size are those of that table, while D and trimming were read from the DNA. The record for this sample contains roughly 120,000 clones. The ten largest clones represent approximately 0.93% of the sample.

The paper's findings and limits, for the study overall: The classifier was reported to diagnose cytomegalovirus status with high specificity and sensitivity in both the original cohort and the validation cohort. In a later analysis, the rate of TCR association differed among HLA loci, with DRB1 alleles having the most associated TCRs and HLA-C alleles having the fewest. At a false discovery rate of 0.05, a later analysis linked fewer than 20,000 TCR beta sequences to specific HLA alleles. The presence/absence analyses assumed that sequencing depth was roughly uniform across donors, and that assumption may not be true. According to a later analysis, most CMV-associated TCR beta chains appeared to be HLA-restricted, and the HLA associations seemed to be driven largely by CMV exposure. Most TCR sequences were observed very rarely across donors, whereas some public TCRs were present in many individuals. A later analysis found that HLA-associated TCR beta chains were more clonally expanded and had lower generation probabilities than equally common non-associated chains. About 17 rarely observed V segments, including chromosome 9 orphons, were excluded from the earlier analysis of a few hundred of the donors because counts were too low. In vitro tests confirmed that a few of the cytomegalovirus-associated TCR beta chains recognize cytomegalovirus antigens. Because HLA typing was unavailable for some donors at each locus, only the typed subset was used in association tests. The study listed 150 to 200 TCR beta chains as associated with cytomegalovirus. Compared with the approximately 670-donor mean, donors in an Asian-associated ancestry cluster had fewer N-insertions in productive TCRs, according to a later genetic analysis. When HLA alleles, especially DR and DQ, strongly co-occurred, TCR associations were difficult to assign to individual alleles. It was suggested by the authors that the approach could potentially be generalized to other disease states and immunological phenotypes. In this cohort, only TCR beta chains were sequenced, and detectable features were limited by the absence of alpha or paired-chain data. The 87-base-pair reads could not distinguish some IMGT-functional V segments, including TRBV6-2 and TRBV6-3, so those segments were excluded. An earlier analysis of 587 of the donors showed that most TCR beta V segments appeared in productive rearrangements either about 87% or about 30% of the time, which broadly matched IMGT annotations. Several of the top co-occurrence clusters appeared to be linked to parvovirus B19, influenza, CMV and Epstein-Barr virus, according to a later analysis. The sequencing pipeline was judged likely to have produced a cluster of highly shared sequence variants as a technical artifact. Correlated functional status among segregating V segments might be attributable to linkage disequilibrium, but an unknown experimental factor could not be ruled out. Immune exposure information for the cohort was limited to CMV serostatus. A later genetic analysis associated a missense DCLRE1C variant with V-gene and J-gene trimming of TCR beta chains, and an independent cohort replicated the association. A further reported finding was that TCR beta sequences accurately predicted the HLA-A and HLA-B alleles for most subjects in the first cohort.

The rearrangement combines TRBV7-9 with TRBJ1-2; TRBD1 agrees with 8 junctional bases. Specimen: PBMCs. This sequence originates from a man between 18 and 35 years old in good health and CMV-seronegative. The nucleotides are TGTGCCAGCAGCCCCTCGGACAGGGAATACACCTTC. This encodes CASSPSDREYTF.